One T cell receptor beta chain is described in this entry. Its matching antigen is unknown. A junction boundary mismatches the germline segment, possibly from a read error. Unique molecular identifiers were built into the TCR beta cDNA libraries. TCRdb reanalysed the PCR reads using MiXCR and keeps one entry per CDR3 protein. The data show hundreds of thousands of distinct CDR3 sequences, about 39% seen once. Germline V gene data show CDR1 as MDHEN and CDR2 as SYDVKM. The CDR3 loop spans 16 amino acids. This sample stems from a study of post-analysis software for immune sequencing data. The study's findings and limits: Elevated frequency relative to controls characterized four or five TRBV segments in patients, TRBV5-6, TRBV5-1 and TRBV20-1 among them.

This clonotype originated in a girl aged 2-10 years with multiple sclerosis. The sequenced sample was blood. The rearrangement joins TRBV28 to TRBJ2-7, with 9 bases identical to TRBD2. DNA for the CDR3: TGTGCCGGCAGTTTAACCCACGGGACTAGCTTCAACGAGCAGTACTTC. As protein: CAGSLTHGTSFNEQYF. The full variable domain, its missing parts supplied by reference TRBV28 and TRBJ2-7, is DVKVTQSSRYLVKRTGEKVFLECVQDMDHENMFWYRQDPGLGLRLIYFSYDVKMKEKGDIPEGYSVSREKKERFSLILESASTNQTSMYLCAGSLTHGTSFNEQYFGPGTRLTVT.